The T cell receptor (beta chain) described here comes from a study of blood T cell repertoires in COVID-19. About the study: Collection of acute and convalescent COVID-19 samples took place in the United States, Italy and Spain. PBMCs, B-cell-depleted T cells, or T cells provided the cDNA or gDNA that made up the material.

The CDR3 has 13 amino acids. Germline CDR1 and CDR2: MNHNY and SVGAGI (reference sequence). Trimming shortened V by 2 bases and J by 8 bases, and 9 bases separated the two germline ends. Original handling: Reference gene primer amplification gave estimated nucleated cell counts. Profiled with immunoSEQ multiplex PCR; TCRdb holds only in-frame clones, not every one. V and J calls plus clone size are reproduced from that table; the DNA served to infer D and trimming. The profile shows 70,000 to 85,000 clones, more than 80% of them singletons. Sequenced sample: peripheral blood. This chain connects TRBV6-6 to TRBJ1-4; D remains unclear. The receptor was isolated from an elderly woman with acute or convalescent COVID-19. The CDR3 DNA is TGTGCCAGCAGTTACGGGCATTCCGAAAAACTGTTTTTT. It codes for CASSYGHSEKLFF.